The 20 T cell receptor beta chains in this list originate from one sample, sequenced in a study of blood T cell repertoires in COVID-19. Profiled with immunoSEQ multiplex PCR; TCRdb holds only in-frame clones, not every one. The sample comprises around 200,000 clones, approximately 86% of which are singletons, and under 3.5% rests with the top ten. Input material: peripheral blood. Receptors originate from a man between 65 and 79 years old with acute or convalescent COVID-19.

As regards this clone: The sample has other DNA sequences that encode this CDR3 too. V and J are TRBV7-9 and TRBJ2-3, with 9 bases matching TRBD1. Germline V lookup: CDR1 SEHNR, CDR2 FQNEAQ (reference sequence). The CDR3 is 15 amino acids. V lost 5 bases, J lost 1 base, and 4 bases stayed unmatched. CDR3 nucleotides: TGTGCCAGCAGCCCGGGACAGGGTGGCACAGATACGCAGTATTTT. This translates into CASSPGQGGTDTQYF.

By its share, this clone is medium-sized. V usage is TRBV30 and J usage is TRBJ2-1; 7 bases match TRBD2. Germline CDR1 GTSNPN, CDR2 SVGIG (reference sequence). The CDR3 covers 14 residues. The ends lost 2 bases at V and 7 bases at J; junction bases unmatched: 8. For the CDR3, the DNA is TGTGCCTGGAGTCGAGGACTAGGGAGGAATGAGCAGTTCTTC. Its translation: CAWSRGLGRNEQFF.

The V call is TRBV19, the J call TRBJ2-2; possibly TRBD1 for D (5 bases). Germline CDR1 reads LNHDA; CDR2 reads SQIVND (reference sequence). This CDR3 contains 14 residues. Trimming pared 11 bases from V and 1 base from J, leaving 14 bases between. CDR3 coding DNA: TGTGCCCTAAGGGGTGGGGAGAACACCGGGGAGCTGTTTTTT. Residues: CALRGGENTGELFF. The complete variable domain, with remaining parts taken from reference TRBV19 and TRBJ2-2, reads DGGITQSPKYLFRKEGQNVTLSCEQNLNHDAMYWYRQDPGQGLRLIYYSQIVNDFQKGDIAEGYSVSREKKESFPLTVTSAQKNPTAFYLCALRGGENTGELFFGEGSRLTVL.

The V gene is TRBV3-1 (or the pseudogene TRBV3-2), the J gene TRBJ1-2, with D unresolved. The V end lost 3 bases, the J end lost 3 bases, and 8 bases lay between the germline ends. The CDR3 extends over 13 amino acids. Germline-derived CDR1 and CDR2 are LGHDT and YNNKEL (reference sequence). This CDR3 is CASSQEGYYGYTF. The CDR3 coding sequence is TGTGCCAGCAGCCAGGAGGGTTACTATGGCTACACCTTC.

The rearrangement links TRBV11-3 to TRBJ2-2; D is perhaps TRBD1 (6 bases). Germline CDR1 is SGHNT and CDR2 is YENEEA. This CDR3 is 16 amino acids long. With 1 base removed from V and 2 bases from J, the gap between germline ends came to 11 bases. The CDR3 spells CASSLGAGANTGELFF. The CDR3, as DNA: TGTGCCAGCAGCTTAGGGGCAGGGGCTAACACCGGGGAGCTGTTTTTT.

The genes are TRBV6-1 and TRBJ1-2; D might be TRBD1 (6 bases). The CDR3 contains 14 residues. Germline CDR1 is MNHNS and CDR2 is SASEGT. Trimming shortened V by 2 bases and J by 3 bases, and 10 bases separated the two germline ends. The chain's CDR3 is CASSEQGLDYGYTF. CDR3 DNA: TGTGCCAGCAGTGAACAGGGGCTGGACTATGGCTACACCTTC.

J is TRBJ2-3 and V is TRBV9; a weak D match, TRBD2 (5 bases). V shed 2 bases and J shed 5 bases, with 9 bases lying between them. The V gene's germline CDR1 is SGDLS and CDR2 YYNGEE. The CDR3 sequence is 13 residues long. For the CDR3, the DNA is TGTGCCAGCAGCGTCCCCGAGGGAGATACGCAGTATTTT. Its protein is CASSVPEGDTQYF.

J is TRBJ2-3 and V is TRBV19; 10 nucleotides agree with TRBD2. This CDR3 spans 15 amino acids. Germline V gives CDR1 LNHDA, CDR2 SQIVND (reference sequence). Trimming cost V 4 bases and J 1 base; bases outside gene matches: 2. CDR3 bases: TGTGCCAGTAGTAGCCTAGCGGGAGGCACAGATACGCAGTATTTT. Translating it yields CASSSLAGGTDTQYF.

This chain uses TRBV10-1 with TRBJ2-1; TRBD2 matches at 15 bases. Germline V gives CDR1 WNHNN, CDR2 SYGVQD (reference sequence). The CDR3 runs to 16 residues. V lost 5 bases, J lost 7 bases, and 6 bases stayed unmatched. CDR3 bases: TGCGCCAGCAGTCCCCCGGGACTAGCGGGAGGAAATGAGCAGTTCTTC. It specifies CASSPPGLAGGNEQFF.

The V and J genes are TRBV7-2 and TRBJ1-5; no definite D call. The CDR3 spans 15 residues. Trimming removed 6 bases at V and 0 bases at J, with 12 bases between. CDR1 is SGHTA and CDR2 is FQGNSA in the germline V gene. The CDR3 loop is CASRRAGYSNQPQHF. The CDR3 bases are TGTGCCAGCAGAAGGGCGGGTTATAGCAATCAGCCCCAGCATTTT.

This chain joins TRBV3-1 (or the pseudogene TRBV3-2) and TRBJ2-7; 7 bases are shared with TRBD2. Germline CDR1 is LGHDT and CDR2 is YNNKEL (reference sequence). After removal of 4 bases from V and 1 base from J, the junction contained 4 bases not matched to a gene. CDR3 length: 14 residues. CDR3 amino acids: CASSLGGRSYEQYF. For the CDR3, the DNA is TGTGCCAGCAGCCTCGGCGGGAGATCCTACGAGCAGTACTTC.

The chain combines TRBV3-1 (or the pseudogene TRBV3-2) with TRBJ2-6; D may be TRBD2 (5 bases). Trimming shortened V by 8 bases and J by 0 bases, and 5 bases separated the two germline ends. This CDR3 has 13 amino acids. Germline V gene sequence: CDR1 LGHDT, CDR2 YNNKEL (reference sequence). This chain's CDR3 is CASGSSGANVLTF. As DNA, the CDR3 is TGTGCCAGCGGGAGCTCTGGGGCCAACGTCCTGACTTTC.

The gene calls are TRBV18 and TRBJ2-3, with 8 bases matching TRBD2. The CDR3 contains 14 residues. Germline assignment: CDR1 KGHSH and CDR2 LQKENI. With 4 bases clipped from V and 1 base from J, the junction kept 1 base outside the gene matches. CDR3 DNA: TGTGCCAGCTCACAACTAGCGGGCACAGATACGCAGTATTTT. Protein product: CASSQLAGTDTQYF.

The chain has TRBV11-2 and TRBJ2-5, with D unresolved. CDR3 length: 13 residues. V was pared by 1 base and J by 4 bases, with 7 bases between. Germline V CDR1 and CDR2: SGHAT, FQNNGV. The CDR3 DNA reads TGTGCCAGCAGCTTAGGAATGCGAGAGACCCAGTACTTC. This sequence encodes CASSLGMRETQYF.

The J gene is TRBJ2-1, the V gene TRBV5-1; D gene ambiguous. V gave up 4 bases and J gave up 6 bases, with 14 bases separating them. This CDR3 contains 14 residues. In germline, CDR1 is SGHRS, CDR2 YFSETQ. The CDR3 spells CASSVPSSGNEQFF. In nucleotides, the CDR3 is TGCGCCAGCAGCGTTCCCTCTAGTGGCAATGAGCAGTTCTTC.

This chain links TRBV3-1 (or the pseudogene TRBV3-2) with TRBJ2-7; 14 nucleotides align to TRBD2. The ends lost 4 bases at V and 0 bases at J; junction bases unmatched: 8. The CDR3 extends over 18 amino acids. Per the germline V gene, CDR1 is LGHDT and CDR2 is YNNKEL (reference sequence). For the CDR3, the DNA is TGTGCCAGCAGCCTCGGACTAGCGGGGGGTCTGAGCTCCTACGAGCAGTACTTC. Its translation: CASSLGLAGGLSSYEQYF.

V and J are TRBV2 and TRBJ2-7; D is unresolved. This CDR3 is 13 amino acids long. The V end was cut by 1 base, the J end by 2 bases, with 6 bases between. Germline V gene sequence: CDR1 SNHLY, CDR2 FYNNEI. DNA for the CDR3: TGTGCCAGCAGTGAAGGGCACACCTACGAGCAGTACTTC. Translated, it gives CASSEGHTYEQYF. Full variable domain (missing parts from reference TRBV2 and TRBJ2-7): EPEVTQTPSHQVTQMGQEVILRCVPISNHLYFYWYRQILGQKVEFLVSFYNNEISEKSEIFDDQFSVERPDGSNFTLKIRSTKLEDSAMYFCASSEGHTYEQYFGPGTRLTVT.

The chain combines TRBV14 with TRBJ1-2; the D gene is possibly TRBD1 (6 bases). The germline V gene has CDR1 SGHDN and CDR2 FVKESK. The CDR3 sequence is 14 residues long. The V gene lost 4 bases and the J gene lost 5 bases, with 14 bases spanning the gap. CDR3 DNA: TGTGCCAGCAGCCCATCAGGGGTTGGGTATGGCTACACCTTC. Residues: CASSPSGVGYGYTF.

V is TRBV6-1 and J is TRBJ2-7; 8 bases are shared with TRBD1. Germline V gene data show CDR1 as MNHNS and CDR2 as SASEGT. The CDR3 extends over 15 amino acids. Trimming removed 1 base from V and 2 bases from J; junction bases left unmatched: 4. In DNA, the CDR3 is TGTGCCAGCAGTGAAGAGGACAGGGACGCCTACGAGCAGTACTTC. This gives the protein CASSEEDRDAYEQYF.

The J gene is TRBJ1-4, the V gene TRBV2, with no clear D. The V gene's germline CDR1 is SNHLY and CDR2 FYNNEI. The CDR3 consists of 14 residues. Trimming took off 4 bases at V and 3 bases at J, with 9 bases between the two ends. CDR3 residues: CASSVYGANEKLFF. Here the CDR3 DNA reads TGTGCCAGCAGTGTTTACGGGGCTAATGAAAAACTGTTTTTT.